The sequence of this T cell receptor (beta chain) was determined in a study of T cells in Graves' hyperthyroidism and ophthalmopathy. This clonotype was recorded a few times. The TCR beta CDR3 regions underwent amplification using RNA transcripts as the source. The HTBI primer set was used in a first-round RT-PCR of the TCR CDR3. MiXCR, applied by TCRdb to the multiplex PCR reads, yields one record per CDR3 protein. The sample carries some 740,000 distinct CDR3 sequences, 14% recorded once. Patients aged 18 to 65 with hyperthyroidism were newly diagnosed, with duration under 2 months. Diagnostic decisions used clinical symptoms, serum thyroxine and TRAb, thyroid ultrasound and orbital computed tomography. It was less than 13 ml of fresh peripheral blood that supplied the PBMCs. The CDR3 is made up of 15 amino acids. The ends were cut back, 5 bases at V and 0 bases at J, with 13 bases in the middle. The germline V gene has CDR1 SEHNR and CDR2 FQNEAQ (reference sequence).

The rearrangement uses TRBV7-9 and TRBJ2-5, with D perhaps TRBD1 (5 bases). This TCR derives from a woman under 30 with Graves' hyperthyroidism. The source material was blood. In nucleotides, the CDR3 is TGTGCCAGCAGCGCCGCGTCAGGGTACCAAGAGACCCAGTACTTC. Translated, it gives CASSAASGYQETQYF.